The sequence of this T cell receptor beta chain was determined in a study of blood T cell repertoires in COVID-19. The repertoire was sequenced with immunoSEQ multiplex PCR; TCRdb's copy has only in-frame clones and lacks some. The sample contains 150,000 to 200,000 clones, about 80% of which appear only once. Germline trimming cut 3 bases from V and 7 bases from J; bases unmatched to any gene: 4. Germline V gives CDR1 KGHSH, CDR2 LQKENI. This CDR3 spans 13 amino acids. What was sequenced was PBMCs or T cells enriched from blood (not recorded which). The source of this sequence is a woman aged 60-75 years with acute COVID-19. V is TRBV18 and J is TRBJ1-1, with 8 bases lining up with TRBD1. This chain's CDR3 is CASSPDRVYEAFF. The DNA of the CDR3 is TGTGCCAGCTCACCGGACAGGGTGTATGAAGCTTTCTTT.